The T cell receptor (beta chain) described here comes from a study of blood T cell repertoires in COVID-19. Authors' processing steps: Estimation of nucleated cell counts relied on the amplification of reference gene primers. Profiled with immunoSEQ multiplex PCR; TCRdb holds only in-frame clones, not every one. V, J and clone size derive from that table, while D and trimming were established from the DNA sequence. The sample yields fewer than 600,000 clones, more than 75% seen once. The CDR3 has 15 residues. The germline V gene has CDR1 KGHSH and CDR2 LQKENI. V was shortened by 0 bases and J by 2 bases, with 10 bases between the two germline ends.

The chain couples TRBV18 to TRBJ2-5, with D perhaps matching TRBD2 (5 bases). The origin of this receptor is a woman aged 40 to 49 who had recovered from COVID-19. Input material: PBMCs or T cells enriched from blood (not recorded which). Here the CDR3 reads CASSPPFGLQETQYF. The CDR3 DNA follows: TGTGCCAGCTCACCACCTTTCGGACTTCAAGAGACCCAGTACTTC.